The present T cell receptor (beta chain) was sequenced within a study of T cell changes during pregnancy in multiple sclerosis. Clones were read by immunoSEQ multiplex PCR, and TCRdb kept only the in-frame ones, dropping some. The sample lists about 69,000 clones; more than 85% were seen once. The V gene lost 1 base and the J gene lost 5 bases, with 5 bases spanning the gap. Germline V gives CDR1 SGHNT, CDR2 YENEEA. The CDR3 covers 12 residues. V gene TRBV11-3 combines with J gene TRBJ2-5; D gene unclear. The material was CD4+ T cells from peripheral blood mononuclear cells, obtained in the third trimester of pregnancy. The sequence was collected from a female donor in good health, enrolled as a control in a pregnancy study. The CDR3 is CASSLGRETQYF. The CDR3 DNA reads TGTGCCAGCAGCTTAGGTCGGGAGACCCAGTACTTC.